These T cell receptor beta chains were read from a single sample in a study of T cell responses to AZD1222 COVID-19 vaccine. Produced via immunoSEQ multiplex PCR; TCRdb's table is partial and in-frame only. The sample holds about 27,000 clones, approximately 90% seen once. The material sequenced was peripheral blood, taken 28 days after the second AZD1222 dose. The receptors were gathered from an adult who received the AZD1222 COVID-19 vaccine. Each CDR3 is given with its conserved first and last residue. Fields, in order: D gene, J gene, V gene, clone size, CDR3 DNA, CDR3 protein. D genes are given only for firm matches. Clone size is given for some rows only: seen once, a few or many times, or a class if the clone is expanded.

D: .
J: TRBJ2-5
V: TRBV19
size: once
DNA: TGTGCCAGTAGTATTGCTTTCGGCGTGGTGGAGACCCAGTACTTC
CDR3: CASSIAFGVVETQYF

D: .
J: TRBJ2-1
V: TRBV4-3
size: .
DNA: TGCGCCAGCAGCCAAGACAGGGCGGCTTACTACAATGAGCAGTTCTTC
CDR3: CASSQDRAAYYNEQFF

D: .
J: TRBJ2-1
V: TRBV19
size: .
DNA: TGTGCCAGTAGCTACACCCGACAGAGGAGCTCCTACAATGAGCAGTTCTTC
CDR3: CASSYTRQRSSYNEQFF

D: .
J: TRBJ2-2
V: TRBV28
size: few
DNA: TGTGCCAGCAGAGGCTTTGGGGTCGGGGAGCTGTTTTTT
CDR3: CASRGFGVGELFF

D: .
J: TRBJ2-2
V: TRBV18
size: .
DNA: TGTGCCAGCTCACTCGGAACAGGGACCGGGGAGCTGTTTTTT
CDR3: CASSLGTGTGELFF

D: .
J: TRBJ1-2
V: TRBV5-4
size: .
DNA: TGTGCCAGCAGCTTGGCCTCGGGGCCCTATGGCTACACCTTC
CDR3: CASSLASGPYGYTF

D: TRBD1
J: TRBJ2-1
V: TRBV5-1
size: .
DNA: TGCGCCAGCAGTCCGGGACAGGGGGAGACCTCCTACAATGAGCAGTTCTTC
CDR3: CASSPGQGETSYNEQFF

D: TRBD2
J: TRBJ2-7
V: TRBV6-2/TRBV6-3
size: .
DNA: TGTGCCAGCAGCCCACCCCACGGGAGGGCCTACGAGCAGTACTTC
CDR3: CASSPPHGRAYEQYF

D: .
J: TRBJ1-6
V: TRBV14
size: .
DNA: TGTGCCAGCAGCCAATCCCCCGTATCATATAATTCACCCCTCCACTTT
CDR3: CASSQSPVSYNSPLHF

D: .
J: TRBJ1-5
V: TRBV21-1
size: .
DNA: TGTGCCAGGGGGCAGGGGACAGGGAACTTGAGCAATCAGCCCCAGCATTTT
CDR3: CARGQGTGNLSNQPQHF

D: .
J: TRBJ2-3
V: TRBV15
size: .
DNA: TGTGCCACCAGCAGGCTAACTGGGACTAGCACAGATACGCAGTATTTT
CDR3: CATSRLTGTSTDTQYF

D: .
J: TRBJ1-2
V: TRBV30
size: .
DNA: TGTGCCTTCATCGGGGTTCCTAACTATGGCTACACCTTC
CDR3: CAFIGVPNYGYTF

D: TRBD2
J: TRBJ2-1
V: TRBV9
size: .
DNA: TGTGCCAGCAGCCCCCGGTCTAGCGGAGGCAATGAGCAGTTCTTC
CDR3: CASSPRSSGGNEQFF

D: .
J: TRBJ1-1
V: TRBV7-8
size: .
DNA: TGTGCCAGCAGCGCCTCGCCCACTGAAGCTTTCTTT
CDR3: CASSASPTEAFF

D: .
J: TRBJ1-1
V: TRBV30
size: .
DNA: TGTGCCTGGAGAAAGCGAAGGGACGGACTTGGAGCTTTCTTT
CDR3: CAWRKRRDGLGAFF

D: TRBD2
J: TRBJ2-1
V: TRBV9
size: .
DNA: TGTGCCAGCAGCGTCGTAGCGGGCTTGAGCTCCTACAATGAGCAGTTCTTC
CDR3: CASSVVAGLSSYNEQFF

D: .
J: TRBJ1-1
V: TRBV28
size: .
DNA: TGTGCCAGCGGGGGCCCCACCCGCACTGAAGCTTTCTTT
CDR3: CASGGPTRTEAFF

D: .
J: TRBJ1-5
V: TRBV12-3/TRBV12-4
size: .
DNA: TGTGCCAGCAGTTTGGACTTAAATCAGCCCCAGCATTTT
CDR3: CASSLDLNQPQHF

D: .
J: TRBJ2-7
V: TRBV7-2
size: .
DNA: TGTGCCATTTCGTCCTACGAGCAGTACTTC
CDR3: CAISSYEQYF

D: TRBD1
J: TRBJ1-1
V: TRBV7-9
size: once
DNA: TGTGCCAGCAGCTTAATGAGACAGGGCACTGAAGCTTTCTTT
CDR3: CASSLMRQGTEAFF

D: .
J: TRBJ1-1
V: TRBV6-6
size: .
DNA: TGTGCCAGCAGTTACCCCGGGGTCGCTTTCTTT
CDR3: CASSYPGVAFF

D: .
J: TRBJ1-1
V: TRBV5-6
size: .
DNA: TGTGCCAGCAGCTTCGGGGCCGGGCCCGCTGAAGCTTTCTTT
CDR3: CASSFGAGPAEAFF

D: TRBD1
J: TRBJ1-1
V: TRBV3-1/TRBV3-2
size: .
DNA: TGTGCCAGCAGCCTTGGACAGGGGAACACTGAAGCTTTCTTT
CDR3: CASSLGQGNTEAFF

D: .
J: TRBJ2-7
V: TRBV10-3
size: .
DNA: TGTGCCATCAGTGAGGGGTCTGCACACTCCTACGAGCAGTACTTC
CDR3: CAISEGSAHSYEQYF

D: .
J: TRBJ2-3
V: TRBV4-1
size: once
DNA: TGCGCCAGCAGCCAAGAGGGGAGAGGAGATACGCAGTATTTT
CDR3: CASSQEGRGDTQYF

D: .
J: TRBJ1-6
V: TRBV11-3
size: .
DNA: TGTGCCAGCAGTTATAGGTCCACCTATAATTCACCCCTCCACTTT
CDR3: CASSYRSTYNSPLHF

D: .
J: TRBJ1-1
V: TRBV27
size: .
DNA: TGTGCCAGCAGTCCCACCGGAGCAGTGAACACTGAAGCTTTCTTT
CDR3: CASSPTGAVNTEAFF

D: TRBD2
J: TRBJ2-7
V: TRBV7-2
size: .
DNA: TGTGCCAGCAGCTTAGGGCTAGCGGCCTCCTCCTACGAGCAGTACTTC
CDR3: CASSLGLAASSYEQYF

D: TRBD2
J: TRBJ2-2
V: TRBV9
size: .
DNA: TGTGCCAGCAGGGCGGCGGGAGGGGAAACCGGGGAGCTGTTTTTT
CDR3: CASRAAGGETGELFF

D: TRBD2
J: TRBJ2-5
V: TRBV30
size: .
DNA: TGTGCCTGGAACAGCGGGGACTGGCTTCAAGAGACCCAGTACTTC
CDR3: CAWNSGDWLQETQYF

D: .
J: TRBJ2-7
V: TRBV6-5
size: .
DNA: TGTGCCAGCAGTTACCAGCCACCGGGCCTCTCCTACGAGCAGTACTTC
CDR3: CASSYQPPGLSYEQYF

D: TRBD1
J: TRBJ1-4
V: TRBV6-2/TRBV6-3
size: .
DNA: TGTGCCAGCAGTCGTCTTAAACAGGGGGCTGGTGAAAAACTGTTTTTT
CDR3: CASSRLKQGAGEKLFF

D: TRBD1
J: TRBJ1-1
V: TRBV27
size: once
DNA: TGTGCCAGCAGTGGGGGAATGGGACAGGGGAACACTGAAGCTTTCTTT
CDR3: CASSGGMGQGNTEAFF

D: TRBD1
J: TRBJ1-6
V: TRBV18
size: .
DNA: TGTGCCAGCTCACCAGGAACAGGGGTTAATTCACCCCTCCACTTT
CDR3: CASSPGTGVNSPLHF

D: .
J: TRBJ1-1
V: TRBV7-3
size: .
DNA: TGTGCCAGCAGCATCGACGGTGTGAACACTGAAGCTTTCTTT
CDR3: CASSIDGVNTEAFF

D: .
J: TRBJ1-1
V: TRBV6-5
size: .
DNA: TGTGCCAGCAGTTCCGGGACTTCAAACACTGAAGCTTTCTTT
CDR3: CASSSGTSNTEAFF

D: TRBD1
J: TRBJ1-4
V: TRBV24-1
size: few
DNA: TGTGCCACCAGTGAGCGACAGGGGTCTAATGAAAAACTGTTTTTT
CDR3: CATSERQGSNEKLFF

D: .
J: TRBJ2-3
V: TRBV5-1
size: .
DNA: TGCGCCAGCAGCTTAGGGACGGGCACAGATACGCAGTATTTT
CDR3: CASSLGTGTDTQYF

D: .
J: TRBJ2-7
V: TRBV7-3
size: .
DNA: TGTGCCAGCAGCCGATCTAGAGGAGACTACGAGCAGTACTTC
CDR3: CASSRSRGDYEQYF

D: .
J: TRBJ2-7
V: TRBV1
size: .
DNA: TGCACCAGCAGCCAAGATAAGAGCGGGAGGCTCTACGAGCAGTACTTC
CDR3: CTSSQDKSGRLYEQYF

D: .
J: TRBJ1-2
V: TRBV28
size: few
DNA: TGTGCCAGCAGCCCACCGGCAGGGAACTATGGCTACACCTTC
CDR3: CASSPPAGNYGYTF

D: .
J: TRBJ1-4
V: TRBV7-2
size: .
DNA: TGTGCCAGCAGCCTTTTTATCGCAACTAATGAAAAACTGTTTTTT
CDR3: CASSLFIATNEKLFF

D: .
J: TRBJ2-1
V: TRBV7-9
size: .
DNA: TGTGCCAGCAGCTTAGTAGGCGATGAGCAGTTCTTC
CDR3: CASSLVGDEQFF

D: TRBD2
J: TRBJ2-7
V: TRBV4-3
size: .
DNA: TGCGCCAGCAGCCAACTATTAGCGGGGAACTACGAGCAGTACTTC
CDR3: CASSQLLAGNYEQYF

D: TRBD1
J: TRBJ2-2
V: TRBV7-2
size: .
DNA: TGTGCCAGCAGCTTACGGACAGGGAGGACCGGGGAGCTGTTTTTT
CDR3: CASSLRTGRTGELFF